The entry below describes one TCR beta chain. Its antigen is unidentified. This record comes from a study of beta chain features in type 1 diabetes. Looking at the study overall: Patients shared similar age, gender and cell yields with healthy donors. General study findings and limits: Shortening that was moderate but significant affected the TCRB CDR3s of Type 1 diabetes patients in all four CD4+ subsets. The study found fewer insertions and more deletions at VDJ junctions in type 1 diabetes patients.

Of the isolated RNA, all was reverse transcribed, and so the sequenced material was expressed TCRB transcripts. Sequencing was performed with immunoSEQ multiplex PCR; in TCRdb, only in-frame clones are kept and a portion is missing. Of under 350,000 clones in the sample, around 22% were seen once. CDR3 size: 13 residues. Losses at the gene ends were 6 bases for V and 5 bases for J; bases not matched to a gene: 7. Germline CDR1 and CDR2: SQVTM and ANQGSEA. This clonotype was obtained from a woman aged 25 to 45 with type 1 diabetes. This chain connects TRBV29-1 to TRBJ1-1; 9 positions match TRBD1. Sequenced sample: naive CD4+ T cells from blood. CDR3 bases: TGCAGCGTCGCCGGGACAGGGAGTACTGAAGCTTTCTTT. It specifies CSVAGTGSTEAFF.